The 27 T cell receptor beta chains listed next were all sequenced from one sample in a study of OX40 agonist ivuxolimab in advanced cancers. Here immunoSEQ multiplex PCR was the method, and the copy in TCRdb shows in-frame clones only, minus some. The sample holds 95,000 to 100,000 clones, roughly 80% seen once. The sequencing here drew on CD4+ or CD8+ T cells sorted from blood, taken in a trial of the OX40 agonist ivuxolimab. All receptors come from an adult with an advanced solid tumor such as melanoma, head and neck, liver or kidney cancer.

The CDR3 reads CASSPGTVTDTQYF. The CDR3 DNA is TGTGCCAGCAGTCCTGGGACAGTCACAGATACGCAGTATTTT. This sequence joins TRBV11-3 and TRBJ2-3, with TRBD1 matching 7 bases. Trimming removed 6 bases from V and 2 bases from J; junction bases left unmatched: 5. Germline lookup yields CDR1 SGHNT and CDR2 YENEEA. The CDR3 contains 14 residues.

CDR3 in amino acids: CASSPRGGTGELFF. The CDR3 DNA follows: TGTGCCAGCTCACCACGAGGGGGCACCGGGGAGCTGTTTTTT. The V gene is TRBV18, the J gene TRBJ2-2, with D tentatively TRBD1 (6 bases). Between the trimmed V and J ends, which lost 1 base and 4 bases, there was a span of 7 bases. The germline V gene has CDR1 KGHSH and CDR2 LQKENI. The CDR3 totals 14 residues.

V gene TRBV28 combines with J gene TRBJ1-1; D remains unclear. V was clipped by 11 bases and J by 11 bases, with 24 bases between them. The CDR3 totals 13 residues. Germline V gives CDR1 MDHEN, CDR2 SYDVKM. The chain's CDR3 is CAWKSDRARAAFF. Written as DNA, the CDR3 is TGTGCCTGGAAGTCTGACCGTGCCCGAGCCGCTTTCTTT. Filled out from reference TRBV28 and TRBJ1-1, the complete variable domain reads DVKVTQSSRYLVKRTGEKVFLECVQDMDHENMFWYRQDPGLGLRLIYFSYDVKMKEKGDIPEGYSVSREKKERFSLILESASTNQTSMYLCAWKSDRARAAFFGQGTRLTVV.

The chain recombines TRBV5-1 with TRBJ1-1; 9 bases map to TRBD1. The germline V gene has CDR1 SGHRS and CDR2 YFSETQ. After removal of 4 bases from V and 1 base from J, the junction contained 11 bases not matched to a gene. The CDR3 consists of 17 residues. This chain's CDR3 is CASSPEGQGPQNTEAFF. DNA for the CDR3: TGCGCCAGCAGCCCGGAGGGACAGGGTCCCCAGAACACTGAAGCTTTCTTT. Using reference TRBV5-1 and TRBJ1-1 for the parts outside the CDR3, the full variable domain is KAGVTQTPRYLIKTRGQQVTLSCSPISGHRSVSWYQQTPGQGLQFLFEYFSETQRNKGNFPGRFSGRQFSNSRSEMNVSTLELGDSALYLCASSPEGQGPQNTEAFFGQGTRLTVV.

This chain joins TRBV29-1 and TRBJ1-4; D possibly corresponds to TRBD1 (6 bases). Per germline, CDR1 SQVTM and CDR2 ANQGSEA. The ends were cut back, 7 bases at V and 8 bases at J, with 20 bases in the middle. CDR3 length equals 14 residues. The CDR3 DNA follows: TGCAGCGCCAACGGGGGGCTTGAAGAGGAAAAACTGTTTTTT. Its translation: CSANGGLEEEKLFF.

The rearrangement links TRBV4-3 to TRBJ2-3, with D maybe TRBD2 (5 bases). The ends were cut back, 1 base at V and 3 bases at J, with 11 bases in the middle. The germline CDR1 and CDR2 sequences are LGHNA and YSLEER. This CDR3 has 15 residues. The CDR3 here is CASSQGSQRTDTQYF. CDR3 nucleotide sequence: TGCGCCAGCAGCCAAGGATCGCAGCGGACAGATACGCAGTATTTT.

The chain combines TRBV18 with TRBJ2-1; 11 bases are shared with TRBD1. After removal of 5 bases from V and 6 bases from J, the junction contained 6 bases not matched to a gene. Germline V lookup: CDR1 KGHSH, CDR2 LQKENI. The CDR3 sequence is 15 residues long. The CDR3, as DNA: TGTGCCAGCTCATACACCGGGACAGGGGGCAATGAGCAGTTCTTC. This translates into CASSYTGTGGNEQFF.

This chain links TRBV5-6 with TRBJ2-7; D perhaps matches TRBD1 (6 bases). The CDR3 length is 12 residues. CDR1 and CDR2 from the germline V gene are SGHDT and YYEEEE. Trimming left V 2 bases short and J 6 bases short, with 9 bases between. The CDR3 loop reads CASSFVQGEQYF. CDR3 sequence (DNA): TGTGCCAGCAGCTTTGTACAGGGCGAGCAGTACTTC.

This clone appeared a few times. The J gene is TRBJ2-7, the V gene TRBV4-2, with D perhaps matching TRBD2 (6 bases). The CDR3 sequence is 13 residues long. With 2 bases removed from V and 6 bases from J, the gap between germline ends came to 11 bases. CDR1 is LGHNA, CDR2 YNFKEQ, per germline. The CDR3 region has the DNA TGTGCCAGCAGCCAACATAGGGGAGGCGAGCAGTACTTC. Translating it yields CASSQHRGGEQYF.

This clone has a handful of counts. The V gene is TRBV19, the J gene TRBJ2-7, with a tentative D call TRBD1 (7 bases). The germline V and J ends were trimmed by 6 bases and 2 bases, with 23 bases remaining between them. This CDR3 has 17 residues. Per germline, CDR1 LNHDA and CDR2 SQIVND (reference sequence). CDR3 sequence: CASRYSPTTGEAYEQYF. The CDR3 DNA reads as TGTGCCAGTAGATACTCCCCCACTACAGGGGAGGCCTACGAGCAGTACTTC.

The chain is built from TRBV4-1 and TRBJ2-3, with 7 bases fitting TRBD1. From germline, CDR1 is MGHRA and CDR2 YSYEKL. The CDR3 consists of 16 residues. Losses at the gene ends were 2 bases for V and 5 bases for J; bases not matched to a gene: 10. DNA of the CDR3: TGCGCCAGCAGCCAATCGGGCCAGGGGGACGGAGATACGCAGTATTTT. It yields the protein CASSQSGQGDGDTQYF.

V gene TRBV19 combines with J gene TRBJ2-1, with 7 positions matching TRBD1. Germline CDR1 is LNHDA and CDR2 is SQIVND (reference sequence). J lost 6 bases, V lost 5 bases, and 7 bases had no gene match. There are 14 residues in the CDR3. The chain's CDR3 is CASSQNYRGNEQFF. Written as DNA, the CDR3 is TGTGCCAGTAGTCAGAACTACAGGGGCAATGAGCAGTTCTTC.

The chain uses TRBV30 and TRBJ2-1; TRBD2 agrees at 10 bases. The germline gives CDR1 GTSNPN, CDR2 SVGIG (reference sequence). The ends lost 0 bases at V and 7 bases at J; junction bases unmatched: 3. CDR3 length equals 14 residues. The CDR3 DNA reads as TGTGCCTGGAGTGTTGCAGCGGGGGGGAATGAGCAGTTCTTC. As protein: CAWSVAAGGNEQFF.

The rearrangement links TRBV10-3 to TRBJ2-1, with a weak D call TRBD1 (6 bases). V was shortened by 0 bases and J by 10 bases, with 10 bases between the two germline ends. This CDR3 region has 13 residues. Germline loops: CDR1 ENHRY, CDR2 SYGVKD. CDR3 protein: CAISESAGGEQFF. The CDR3 DNA sequence: TGTGCCATCAGTGAGTCGGCTGGGGGCGAGCAGTTCTTC.

This chain connects TRBV4-3 to TRBJ1-6; D is unresolved. The CDR3 is 14 amino acids. Trimming removed 2 bases from V and 7 bases from J, with 9 bases in between. Germline V gene sequence: CDR1 LGHNA, CDR2 YSLEER. CDR3: CASSQLQANSPLHF. The CDR3 DNA follows: TGCGCCAGCAGCCAACTCCAGGCGAATTCACCCCTCCACTTT.

V gene TRBV28 combines with J gene TRBJ1-2; no firm D call. Germline CDR1 reads MDHEN; CDR2 reads SYDVKM. Trimming left V 3 bases short and J 14 bases short, with 13 bases between. The CDR3 consists of 11 residues. For the CDR3, the DNA is TGTGCCAGCAGTTTCGACTATGGGTGGACCTTC. Amino acid sequence: CASSFDYGWTF.

The chain couples TRBV7-3 to TRBJ1-6; D unclear. The V gene lost 3 bases and the J gene lost 5 bases, with 8 bases spanning the gap. Germline V gene sequence: CDR1 SGHTA, CDR2 FQGTGA. The CDR3 is made up of 14 amino acids. The CDR3 sequence is CASSLSSNNSPLHF. For the CDR3, the DNA is TGTGCCAGCAGCTTGTCGTCCAATAATTCACCCCTCCACTTT.

This sequence joins TRBV7-6 and TRBJ1-5; perhaps TRBD1 as D (6 bases). The CDR3 consists of 19 residues. The ends were cut back, 5 bases at V and 0 bases at J, with 23 bases in the middle. Germline CDR1 SGHVS, CDR2 FNYEAQ. The DNA for the CDR3 is TGTGCCAGCAGCGCGTTCCCGGACAGAGGAATTGATAGCAATCAGCCCCAGCATTTT. It yields the protein CASSAFPDRGIDSNQPQHF.

The rearrangement uses TRBV12-5 and TRBJ2-5; perhaps TRBD2 as D (6 bases). CDR1 and CDR2 from the germline V gene are LGHNT and FRNRAP. This CDR3 spans 14 amino acids. Trimming removed 1 base at V and 3 bases at J, with 9 bases between. The CDR3 DNA reads as TGTGCTAGTGGTTTGGACTGGAGGGAAGAGACCCAGTACTTC. It translates to CASGLDWREETQYF.

V and J are TRBV27 and TRBJ2-7; TRBD2 aligns across 8 bases. The CDR3 spans 15 residues. The germline V gene encodes CDR1 MNHEY and CDR2 SMNVEV (reference sequence). V was pared by 6 bases and J by 2 bases, with 9 bases of the junction left unmatched. CDR3 residues: CASRGAGAVPYEQYF. DNA for the CDR3: TGTGCCAGCAGGGGAGCGGGGGCCGTCCCCTACGAGCAGTACTTC.

The chain uses TRBV13 and TRBJ2-7, with D perhaps TRBD1 (5 bases). The germline CDR1 and CDR2 sequences are PRHDT and FYEKMQ (reference sequence). The CDR3 is made up of 13 amino acids. V lost 3 bases and J 4 bases, leaving 10 bases between the germline ends. The chain's CDR3 is CASSFGQLYEQYF. DNA of the CDR3: TGTGCCAGCAGCTTTGGACAACTATACGAGCAGTACTTC.

V is TRBV28 and J is TRBJ2-7; D uncertain. The CDR3 sequence is 11 residues long. Germline-derived CDR1 and CDR2 are MDHEN and SYDVKM. Trimming took off 6 bases at V and 7 bases at J, with 10 bases between the two ends. CDR3 in DNA: TGTGCCAGCAGGGAATATTTGGAGCAGTACTTC. Translation: CASREYLEQYF.

This chain links TRBV9 with TRBJ1-2; TRBD1 aligns across 9 bases. CDR1 is SGDLS, CDR2 YYNGEE, per germline. The CDR3 is made up of 15 amino acids. With 5 bases clipped from V and 4 bases from J, the junction kept 9 bases outside the gene matches. The CDR3 nucleotides read TGTGCCAGCAGGTTGGGTACAGGGGGCAGCTATGGCTACACCTTC. Protein sequence: CASRLGTGGSYGYTF. Looking up the rest from reference TRBV9 and TRBJ1-2 gives the full variable domain: DSGVTQTPKHLITATGQRVTLRCSPRSGDLSVYWYQQSLDQGLQFLIQYYNGEERAKGNILERFSAQQFPDLHSELNLSSLELGDSALYFCASRLGTGGSYGYTFGSGTRLTVV.

This chain joins TRBV28 and TRBJ2-5; 8 bases agree with TRBD1. The J call could be wrong; TRBJ2-7 is a better fit for the DNA end. The CDR3 loop spans 15 amino acids. From germline, CDR1 is MDHEN and CDR2 SYDVKM. CDR3 sequence (DNA): TGTGCCAGCAGAGGGCCTGGACAGGGAGGCTACGAGCAGTACTTC. Protein: CASRGPGQGGYEQYF.

The V gene is TRBV7-9, the J gene TRBJ2-1; D call uncertain. This CDR3 region has 15 residues. The V end was cut by 5 bases, the J end by 4 bases, with 15 bases between. The germline gives CDR1 SEHNR, CDR2 FQNEAQ (reference sequence). DNA for the CDR3: TGTGCCAGCAGCGCTGACACACGAACTTACAATGAGCAGTTCTTC. Protein sequence: CASSADTRTYNEQFF. Variable domain in full (rest from reference TRBV7-9 and TRBJ2-1): DTGVSQNPRHKITKRGQNVTFRCDPISEHNRLYWYRQTLGQGPEFLTYFQNEAQLEKSRLLSDRFSAERPKGSFSTLEIQRTEQGDSAMYLCASSADTRTYNEQFFGPGTRLTVL.

The chain employs TRBV9 and TRBJ1-2; no clear D gene. The CDR3 is 15 amino acids. Germline lookup yields CDR1 SGDLS and CDR2 YYNGEE. V was pared by 3 bases and J by 4 bases, with 16 bases between. The CDR3 nucleotides read TGTGCCAGCAGCGCAAGTGGAGGGCTTACCTATGGCTACACCTTC. Amino acids: CASSASGGLTYGYTF.

The chain combines TRBV11-2 with TRBJ2-6; D assignment may be TRBD1 or TRBD2 (5 bases each). CDR3 length equals 14 residues. Trimming shortened V by 9 bases and J by 4 bases, and 13 bases separated the two germline ends. Looked up from germline, CDR1 is SGHAT and CDR2 is FQNNGV. The CDR3 nucleotides are TGTGCCAGTATTTCAGGGACGGGGGCCAACGTCCTGACTTTC. Protein sequence: CASISGTGANVLTF.